Listed below are T cell receptor beta chains from one sample, sequenced in a study of OX40 agonist ivuxolimab in advanced cancers. Generated by immunoSEQ multiplex PCR, the TCRdb table keeps only in-frame clones and is missing some. The table includes about 55,000 clones, over 70% detected once. This material consisted of CD4+ or CD8+ T cells sorted from blood, taken in a trial of the OX40 agonist ivuxolimab. These receptors all come from an adult with an advanced solid tumor such as melanoma, head and neck, liver or kidney cancer. Both conserved end residues are part of each CDR3. Each record gives: V gene, clone size, D gene, J gene, CDR3 protein, CDR3 DNA. A D gene is named only where the DNA matches it firmly. Clone size is shown for a subset of rows, as once, few, many or a class of expanded clone.

v_gene: TRBV4-2; abundance: once; d_gene: TRBD2; j_gene: TRBJ2-7; CDR3aa: CASSLGLAALGYEQYF; CDR3nt: TGTGCCAGCAGCCTAGGACTAGCGGCGCTAGGCTACGAGCAGTACTTC
v_gene: TRBV30; abundance: NA; d_gene: NA; j_gene: TRBJ1-4; CDR3aa: CAWGGTQTRREKLFF; CDR3nt: TGTGCCTGGGGAGGGACTCAAACTCGGCGGGAAAAACTGTTTTTT
v_gene: TRBV7-2; abundance: NA; d_gene: NA; j_gene: TRBJ1-3; CDR3aa: CASSIGDTIYF; CDR3nt: TGTGCCAGCAGTATTGGGGACACCATATATTTT
v_gene: TRBV4-2; abundance: NA; d_gene: NA; j_gene: TRBJ2-1; CDR3aa: CASSQGTESYNEQFF; CDR3nt: TGTGCCAGCAGCCAAGGTACAGAATCCTACAATGAGCAGTTCTTC
v_gene: TRBV11-2; abundance: NA; d_gene: NA; j_gene: TRBJ1-2; CDR3aa: CASSLGPTNYGYTF; CDR3nt: TGTGCCAGCAGCTTAGGACCGACGAACTATGGCTACACCTTC
v_gene: TRBV5-1; abundance: few; d_gene: NA; j_gene: TRBJ1-6; CDR3aa: CASSWQEGDYSPLHF; CDR3nt: TGCGCCAGCAGCTGGCAGGAGGGGGATTATTCACCCCTCCACTTT
v_gene: TRBV5-4; abundance: once; d_gene: NA; j_gene: TRBJ2-1; CDR3aa: CASSLVPALTSGEQFF; CDR3nt: TGTGCCAGCAGCTTGGTTCCGGCCTTAACCTCAGGTGAGCAGTTCTTC
v_gene: TRBV18; abundance: NA; d_gene: NA; j_gene: TRBJ2-6; CDR3aa: CASSPNSSGANVLTF; CDR3nt: TGTGCCAGCTCACCAAATTCCTCTGGGGCCAACGTCCTGACTTTC
v_gene: TRBV19; abundance: NA; d_gene: TRBD1; j_gene: TRBJ1-5; CDR3aa: CASSIGPRDRGRGHQPQHF; CDR3nt: TGTGCCAGTAGTATAGGGCCCCGGGACAGGGGAAGGGGGCATCAGCCCCAGCATTTT
v_gene: TRBV28; abundance: NA; d_gene: NA; j_gene: TRBJ1-1; CDR3aa: CASSSGTLNTEAFF; CDR3nt: TGTGCCAGCAGTTCTGGGACCTTGAACACTGAAGCTTTCTTT
v_gene: TRBV7-8; abundance: NA; d_gene: NA; j_gene: TRBJ2-3; CDR3aa: CASSRGPQDTQYF; CDR3nt: TGTGCCAGCAGCCGGGGGCCCCAGGATACGCAGTATTTT
v_gene: TRBV6-5; abundance: NA; d_gene: TRBD1; j_gene: TRBJ1-1; CDR3aa: CASSYSRDRANTEAFF; CDR3nt: TGTGCCAGCAGTTACTCCCGTGACAGGGCGAACACTGAAGCTTTCTTT
v_gene: TRBV5-1; abundance: NA; d_gene: NA; j_gene: TRBJ1-1; CDR3aa: CASSLARRNTEAFF; CDR3nt: TGCGCCAGCAGCTTGGCTAGGAGGAACACTGAAGCTTTCTTT
v_gene: TRBV18; abundance: once; d_gene: NA; j_gene: TRBJ1-3; CDR3aa: CASSPSGFKGNTIYF; CDR3nt: TGTGCCAGCTCACCGTCAGGTTTTAAGGGAAACACCATATATTTT
v_gene: TRBV27; abundance: NA; d_gene: TRBD2; j_gene: TRBJ2-3; CDR3aa: CASSLAGVRETQYF; CDR3nt: TGTGCCAGCAGCTTAGCGGGAGTCCGAGAAACGCAGTATTTT
v_gene: TRBV30; abundance: NA; d_gene: TRBD2; j_gene: TRBJ2-7; CDR3aa: CAWYHPGLETSYEQYF; CDR3nt: TGTGCCTGGTACCATCCGGGACTAGAGACCTCCTACGAGCAGTACTTC
v_gene: TRBV27; abundance: NA; d_gene: NA; j_gene: TRBJ2-3; CDR3aa: CASSPLGTTDTQYF; CDR3nt: TGTGCCAGCAGCCCACTTGGGACCACAGATACGCAGTATTTT
v_gene: TRBV6-6; abundance: NA; d_gene: NA; j_gene: TRBJ2-5; CDR3aa: CATSLHETQYF; CDR3nt: TGTGCCACCTCCCTCCACGAGACCCAGTACTTC
v_gene: TRBV10-3; abundance: NA; d_gene: TRBD2; j_gene: TRBJ2-2; CDR3aa: CAISERGGLTGELFF; CDR3nt: TGTGCCATCAGTGAACGGGGGGGCTTGACCGGGGAGCTGTTTTTT
v_gene: TRBV11-2; abundance: once; d_gene: NA; j_gene: TRBJ2-3; CDR3aa: CASSPGQNTDTQYF; CDR3nt: TGTGCCAGCAGCCCTGGACAGAACACAGATACGCAGTATTTT
v_gene: TRBV6-6; abundance: NA; d_gene: TRBD1; j_gene: TRBJ1-2; CDR3aa: CASRQTGGGGYTF; CDR3nt: TGTGCCAGCAGACAGACAGGGGGAGGTGGCTACACCTTC
v_gene: TRBV5-1; abundance: NA; d_gene: TRBD1; j_gene: TRBJ2-3; CDR3aa: CASSLQGAVTDTQYF; CDR3nt: TGCGCCAGCAGCCTACAGGGGGCTGTCACAGATACGCAGTATTTT
v_gene: TRBV5-5; abundance: NA; d_gene: NA; j_gene: TRBJ2-2; CDR3aa: CASSHRLLNTGELFF; CDR3nt: TGTGCCAGCAGCCACAGACTTCTGAACACCGGGGAGCTGTTTTTT
v_gene: TRBV5-6; abundance: NA; d_gene: TRBD1; j_gene: TRBJ1-1; CDR3aa: CASSLDRTGTEAFF; CDR3nt: TGTGCCAGCAGCCTGGATAGGACAGGCACTGAAGCTTTCTTT
v_gene: TRBV5-4; abundance: NA; d_gene: NA; j_gene: TRBJ1-1; CDR3aa: CASSWEALNTEAFF; CDR3nt: TGTGCCAGCAGCTGGGAGGCCTTGAACACTGAAGCTTTCTTT
v_gene: TRBV6-1; abundance: NA; d_gene: NA; j_gene: TRBJ2-1; CDR3aa: CASRPGTLNEQFF; CDR3nt: TGTGCCAGCAGACCCGGGACGCTCAATGAGCAGTTCTTC
v_gene: TRBV19; abundance: NA; d_gene: NA; j_gene: TRBJ2-3; CDR3aa: CASRGPGLTADTQYF; CDR3nt: TGTGCCAGTAGGGGACCGGGCCTGACGGCAGATACGCAGTATTTT
v_gene: TRBV11-3; abundance: NA; d_gene: NA; j_gene: TRBJ2-1; CDR3aa: CASSLGSGSYNEQFF; CDR3nt: TGTGCCAGCAGCTTAGGATCCGGCTCCTACAATGAGCAGTTCTTC
v_gene: TRBV5-1; abundance: NA; d_gene: NA; j_gene: TRBJ1-1; CDR3aa: CASSPSGGDTEAFF; CDR3nt: TGCGCCAGCAGCCCGTCCGGGGGTGACACTGAAGCTTTCTTT
v_gene: TRBV7-8; abundance: few; d_gene: NA; j_gene: TRBJ2-6; CDR3aa: CASSLGGGAGANVLTF; CDR3nt: TGTGCCAGCAGCTTAGGGGGCGGGGCTGGGGCCAACGTCCTGACTTTC
v_gene: TRBV7-9; abundance: NA; d_gene: NA; j_gene: TRBJ2-7; CDR3aa: CASTFGLHEQYF; CDR3nt: TGTGCCAGCACCTTTGGGTTGCACGAGCAGTACTTC
v_gene: TRBV5-1; abundance: NA; d_gene: NA; j_gene: TRBJ1-1; CDR3aa: CASSPDNSNTEAFF; CDR3nt: TGCGCCAGCAGCCCGGACAATTCGAACACTGAAGCTTTCTTT
v_gene: TRBV6-5; abundance: few; d_gene: TRBD1; j_gene: TRBJ2-2; CDR3aa: CATRQGLMAGELFF; CDR3nt: TGTGCCACCCGACAGGGCCTTATGGCCGGGGAGCTGTTTTTT
v_gene: TRBV29-1; abundance: many; d_gene: NA; j_gene: TRBJ1-1; CDR3aa: CSGNRAENTEAFF; CDR3nt: TGCAGCGGGAACAGGGCGGAGAACACTGAAGCTTTCTTT
v_gene: TRBV2; abundance: NA; d_gene: NA; j_gene: TRBJ2-5; CDR3aa: CASKGDQETQYF; CDR3nt: TGTGCCAGCAAAGGGGACCAAGAGACCCAGTACTTC
v_gene: TRBV28; abundance: NA; d_gene: NA; j_gene: TRBJ1-4; CDR3aa: CASSQYDRGVGEKLFF; CDR3nt: TGTGCCAGCAGTCAATACGATCGGGGAGTCGGTGAAAAACTGTTTTTT
v_gene: TRBV20-1; abundance: NA; d_gene: NA; j_gene: TRBJ2-7; CDR3aa: CSGQDSYEQYF; CDR3nt: TGCAGTGGACAGGACTCCTACGAGCAGTACTTC
v_gene: TRBV19; abundance: NA; d_gene: TRBD1; j_gene: TRBJ2-7; CDR3aa: CASSIGGRGRSYEQYF; CDR3nt: TGTGCCAGTAGTATAGGAGGCAGGGGGCGATCCTACGAGCAGTACTTC
v_gene: TRBV9; abundance: NA; d_gene: NA; j_gene: TRBJ2-7; CDR3aa: CASSVGAGGSREQYF; CDR3nt: TGTGCCAGCAGCGTAGGAGCTGGGGGGTCTAGGGAGCAGTACTTC
v_gene: TRBV7-9; abundance: NA; d_gene: NA; j_gene: TRBJ2-3; CDR3aa: CASSPKGPDTQYF; CDR3nt: TGTGCCAGCAGCCCGAAGGGTCCAGATACGCAGTATTTT
v_gene: TRBV27; abundance: few; d_gene: NA; j_gene: TRBJ2-3; CDR3aa: CASSPAWTADTQYF; CDR3nt: TGTGCCAGCAGTCCCGCTTGGACTGCGGATACGCAGTATTTT
v_gene: TRBV6-4; abundance: NA; d_gene: TRBD2; j_gene: TRBJ2-3; CDR3aa: CASSVTSGDPDTQYF; CDR3nt: TGTGCCAGCAGTGTGACTAGCGGGGACCCAGATACGCAGTATTTT
v_gene: TRBV15; abundance: NA; d_gene: TRBD2; j_gene: TRBJ2-4; CDR3aa: CATSRGLAGDYLAKNIQYF; CDR3nt: TGTGCCACCAGCAGAGGACTAGCGGGGGATTACTTAGCCAAAAACATTCAGTACTTC